A selection of T cell receptor beta chains follows, all from one sample in a study of cytomegalovirus exposure and HLA in healthy donors. The assay was immunoSEQ multiplex PCR, and TCRdb's table has in-frame clones only and misses some. The sample records 260,000 or so clones, about 90% being singletons. Sequenced sample: PBMCs. Source of these receptors: a woman in her twenties or thirties in good health and CMV-seronegative. Each CDR3 is given with its conserved first and last residue. Each record gives: J gene, clone size, D gene, V gene, CDR3 DNA, CDR3 protein. A D gene is named only where the DNA matches it firmly. Clone size is stated in some rows and not others, as once, few, many or a class when expanded.

>TRBJ1-5|NA|NA|TRBV30
TGTGCCTGGAGTGCGCGGCAGAATCAGCCCCAGCATTTT
CAWSARQNQPQHF
>TRBJ2-1|NA|TRBD2|TRBV11-3
TGTGCCAGCAGCTCGGGACTAGCGGGAGGGTTCACTGAGCAGTTCTTC
CASSSGLAGGFTEQFF
>TRBJ2-1|NA|TRBD2|TRBV27
TGTGCCAGCAGTCCCGGGACTAGCGGGAGGAATGAGCAGTTCTTC
CASSPGTSGRNEQFF
>TRBJ2-7|once|NA|TRBV27
TGTGCCAGCAGTTTTGGATTACCCTACGAGCAGTACTTC
CASSFGLPYEQYF
>TRBJ2-7|NA|NA|TRBV19
TGTGCCAGTAGCCAAAAAGGGGACATCTCCTACGAGCAGTACTTC
CASSQKGDISYEQYF
>TRBJ2-7|NA|NA|TRBV7-2
TGTGCCAGCAGCTTAGATACGGGGCGCTACGAGCAGTACTTC
CASSLDTGRYEQYF
>TRBJ2-6|NA|NA|TRBV7-9
TGTGCCAGCCCGGAAGGGAGCTCTGGGGCCAACGTCCTGACTTTC
CASPEGSSGANVLTF
>TRBJ1-1|NA|NA|TRBV14
TGTGCCAGCAGCCAAGATGGGAGGGTGAAGGCTTTCTTT
CASSQDGRVKAFF
>TRBJ2-7|NA|NA|TRBV10-1
TGCGCCAGCAGTGAGTCTGGACTATGTTACGAGCAGTACTTC
CASSESGLCYEQYF
>TRBJ1-2|NA|TRBD1|TRBV5-1
TGCGCCAGCAGCGTAGGGGACAGCTTCTATGGCTACACCTTC
CASSVGDSFYGYTF
>TRBJ2-7|NA|NA|TRBV7-9
TGTGCCAGCAGCTTAGTAGGCGTTTACGAGCAGTACTTC
CASSLVGVYEQYF
>TRBJ2-7|NA|NA|TRBV13
TGTGCCAGCAGTGATAGTTCCTACGAGCAGTACTTC
CASSDSSYEQYF
>TRBJ2-7|NA|NA|TRBV5-1
TGCGCCAGCAGCTTGTTAACAGCGAGCGAGCAGTACTTC
CASSLLTASEQYF
>TRBJ2-7|once|TRBD1|TRBV5-6
TGTGCCAGCAGCTTGCCGGGACAGGGTTCCTACGAGCAGTACTTC
CASSLPGQGSYEQYF
>TRBJ2-5|once|NA|TRBV29-1
TGCAGCGCCGCGACAGCCTGGGGAGAGACCCAGTACTTC
CSAATAWGETQYF
>TRBJ2-2|NA|NA|TRBV4-2
TGTGCCAGCAGCCAACCCGGGACGGGGAACACCGGGGAGCTGTTTTTT
CASSQPGTGNTGELFF
>TRBJ2-1|once|NA|TRBV7-9
TGTGCCAGCAGCTTACCCTACGGGGTGTATGAGCAGTTCTTC
CASSLPYGVYEQFF
>TRBJ2-2|NA|TRBD2|TRBV6-5
TGTGCCAGCAGCAACTGGGGGGGCACCGGGGAGCTGTTTTTT
CASSNWGGTGELFF
>TRBJ2-7|NA|NA|TRBV27
TGTGCCAGCAGTCCCGGGGCCTACGAGCAGTACTTC
CASSPGAYEQYF
>TRBJ2-5|NA|NA|TRBV9
TGTGCCAGCAGCGTAGACACAGGAGCCTGGAAAGAGACCCAGTACTTC
CASSVDTGAWKETQYF
>TRBJ2-2|NA|NA|TRBV18
TGTGCCAGCTCACCAGAGGGGAACACCGGGGAGCTGTTTTTT
CASSPEGNTGELFF
>TRBJ2-1|NA|TRBD1|TRBV11-3
TGTGCCAGCAGCTTAGGACAGGGGGCGGGTGAGCAGTTCTTC
CASSLGQGAGEQFF
>TRBJ1-2|NA|NA|TRBV28
TGTGCCAGCAGTTTGGGGGGCTCTAACTATGGCTACACCTTC
CASSLGGSNYGYTF
>TRBJ2-5|NA|TRBD2|TRBV11-2
TGTGCCAGCAGCCCAGATGGGACTAGTGGCGAGACCCAGTACTTC
CASSPDGTSGETQYF
>TRBJ2-3|once|TRBD2|TRBV27
TGTGCCAGCAGTACTAGCGCCCGCGCGTATTTT
CASSTSARAYF
>TRBJ2-1|once|TRBD2|TRBV30
TGTGCCTGGAGAACTAGCGAGAGCTACAATGAGCAGTTCTTC
CAWRTSESYNEQFF
>TRBJ1-1|NA|NA|TRBV11-3
TGTGCCAGCAGCTTAGGGGGGATTCTTGAAGCTTTCTTT
CASSLGGILEAFF
>TRBJ2-7|NA|TRBD1|TRBV4-1
TGCGCCAGCAGCCAGGCGACAGGGGTCGCTTCCTACGAGCAGTACTTC
CASSQATGVASYEQYF
>TRBJ2-5|NA|NA|TRBV28
TGTGCCAGCAGCCGCAGGGGAGAGACCCAGTACTTC
CASSRRGETQYF